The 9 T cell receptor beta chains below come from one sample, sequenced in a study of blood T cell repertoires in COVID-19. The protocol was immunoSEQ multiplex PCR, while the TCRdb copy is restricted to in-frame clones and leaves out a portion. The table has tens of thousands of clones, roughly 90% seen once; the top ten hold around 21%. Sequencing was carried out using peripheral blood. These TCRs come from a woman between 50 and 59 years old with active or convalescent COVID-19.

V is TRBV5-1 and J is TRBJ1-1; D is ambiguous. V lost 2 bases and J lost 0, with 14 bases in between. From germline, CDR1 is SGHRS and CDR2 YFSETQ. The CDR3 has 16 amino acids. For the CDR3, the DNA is TGCGCCAGCAGCTTCGGCCCGCCAGGAATGAACACTGAAGCTTTCTTT. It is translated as CASSFGPPGMNTEAFF.

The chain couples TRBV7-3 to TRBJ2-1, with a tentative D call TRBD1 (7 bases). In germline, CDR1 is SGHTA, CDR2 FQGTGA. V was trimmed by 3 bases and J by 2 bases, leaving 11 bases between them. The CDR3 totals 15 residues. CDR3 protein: CASSLTGTPYNEQFF. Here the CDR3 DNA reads TGTGCCAGCAGCTTGACAGGGACTCCCTACAATGAGCAGTTCTTC.

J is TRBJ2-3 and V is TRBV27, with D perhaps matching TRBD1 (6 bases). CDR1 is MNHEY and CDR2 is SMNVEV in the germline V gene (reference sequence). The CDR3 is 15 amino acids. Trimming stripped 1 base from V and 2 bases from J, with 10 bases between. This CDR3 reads CASSLLTGLTDTQYF. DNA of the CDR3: TGTGCCAGCAGTTTATTGACAGGTCTCACAGATACGCAGTATTTT.

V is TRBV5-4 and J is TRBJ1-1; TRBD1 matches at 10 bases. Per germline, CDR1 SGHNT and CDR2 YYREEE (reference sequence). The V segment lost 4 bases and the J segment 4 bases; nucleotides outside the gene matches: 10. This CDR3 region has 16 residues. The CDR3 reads CASSLDRGPKATEAFF. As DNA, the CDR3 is TGTGCCAGCAGCCTAGACAGGGGGCCCAAGGCCACTGAAGCTTTCTTT.

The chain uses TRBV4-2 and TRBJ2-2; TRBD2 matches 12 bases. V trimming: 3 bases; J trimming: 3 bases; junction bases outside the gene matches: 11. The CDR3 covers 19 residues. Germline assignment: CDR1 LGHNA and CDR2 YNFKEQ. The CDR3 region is CASSQTTTLAGGYTGELFF. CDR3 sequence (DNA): TGTGCCAGCAGCCAGACGACTACGCTAGCGGGAGGGTACACCGGGGAGCTGTTTTTT.

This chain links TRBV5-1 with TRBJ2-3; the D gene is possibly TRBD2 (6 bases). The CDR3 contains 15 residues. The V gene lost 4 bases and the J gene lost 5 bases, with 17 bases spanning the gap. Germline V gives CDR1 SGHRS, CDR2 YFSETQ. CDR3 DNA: TGCGCCAGCAGCCCCTACGGAGGGCCGGGAGATACGCAGTATTTT. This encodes CASSPYGGPGDTQYF.

The CDR3 coding sequence is TGTGCCAGCAGTTATGGACTTTCCGGGTGGGAGCAGTACTTC. Translation gives CASSYGLSGWEQYF. The rearrangement links TRBV6-5 to TRBJ2-7, with D possibly being TRBD2 (5 bases). V lost 3 bases, J lost 7 bases, and 16 bases lay in between. The CDR3 extends over 14 amino acids. Germline loops: CDR1 MNHEY, CDR2 SVGAGI.

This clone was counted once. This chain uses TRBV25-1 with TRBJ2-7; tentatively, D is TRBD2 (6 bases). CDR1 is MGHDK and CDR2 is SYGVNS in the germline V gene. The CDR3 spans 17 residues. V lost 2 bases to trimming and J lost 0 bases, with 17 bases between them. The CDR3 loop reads CASSENLGRTSSYEQYF. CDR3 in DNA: TGTGCCAGCAGTGAAAATCTCGGGAGAACTAGCTCCTACGAGCAGTACTTC.

CDR3 amino acids: CATSRVTGTGSGYTF. The CDR3 bases are TGTGCCACCAGCAGAGTCACCGGGACAGGGAGTGGCTACACCTTC. The V and J genes are TRBV15 and TRBJ1-2; the match to TRBD1 covers 9 bases. The CDR3 runs to 15 residues. Germline V gives CDR1 LNHNV, CDR2 YYDKDF (reference sequence). The J segment lost 7 bases and the V segment lost 1 base, leaving 7 bases of the junction unmatched.